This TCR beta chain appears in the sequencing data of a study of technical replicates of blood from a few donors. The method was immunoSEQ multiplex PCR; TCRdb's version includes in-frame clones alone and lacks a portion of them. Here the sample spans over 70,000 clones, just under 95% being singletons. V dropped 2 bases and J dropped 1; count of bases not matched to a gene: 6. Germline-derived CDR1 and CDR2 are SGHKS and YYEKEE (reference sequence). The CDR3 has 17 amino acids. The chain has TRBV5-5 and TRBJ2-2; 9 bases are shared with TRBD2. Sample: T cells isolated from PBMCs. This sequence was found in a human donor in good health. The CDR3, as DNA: TGTGCCAGCAGCTTTATGGCGGGAGGGCTGAACACCGGGGAGCTGTTTTTT. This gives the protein CASSFMAGGLNTGELFF.